A selection of T cell receptor beta chains follows, all from one sample in a study of control samples from healthy donors and cancer patients. Clones were sequenced by immunoSEQ multiplex PCR, and TCRdb holds only the in-frame ones, with some missing. The data contain tens of thousands of clones, about 87% of them seen just once; the ten biggest clones take up approximately 15%. Material: blood. These receptors originate from a woman aged 70 to 79 in good health. Both conserved end residues are trimmed from each CDR3. A D gene is named only where the DNA matches it firmly. Only some rows state a clone size, as once, few, many or a class for expanded clones.

.,.,TRBV7-2,ASSLALSRGKPLGGYT
once,.,TRBV18,ASSPNRANQPQH
.,.,TRBV5-6,ASSLESNYGYT
.,.,TRBV20-1,SARGEGELF
.,.,TRBV10-3,AITRDHSYNEQF
.,TRBD1,TRBV30,ASSRDRRFYGYT
.,.,TRBV12-3/TRBV12-4,ASSFGDNEQF
.,TRBD1,TRBV6-5,ASTPGRGRNTEAF
.,.,TRBV5-6,ASSLGILGRNEQF
.,.,TRBV14,ASSQDPDYRTDTQY
.,.,TRBV6-6,ASSPTGGLYNEQF
.,.,TRBV6-5,ASSYSGRFNSPLH
.,.,TRBV3-1/TRBV3-2,ASSQGPGETQY
.,.,TRBV6-5,ASSYLGGQPQH
.,.,TRBV7-8,ASSSTPDRDAEAF
.,TRBD2,TRBV5-4,ASSLDGGGSYEQY